This TCR beta chain was identified during a study of long-term antiretroviral therapy in people with HIV. Survey-level resolution applied to immunoSEQ assay v3.0. Samples were sequenced targeting about 35,000-55,000 T-cell genomes each. Method: immunoSEQ multiplex PCR; TCRdb's copy keeps in-frame clones and lacks some. Counted here are about 27,000 clones, about 84% occurring once; the ten biggest clones make up roughly a tenth. The CDR3 is made up of 13 amino acids. V lost 4 bases and J 1 base, leaving 8 bases between the germline ends. CDR1 and CDR2 (germline): SQVTM, ANQGSEA. About this clone itself: Antigen unknown.

Findings and limits, study-wide: Clonal populations expanded prior to ART predominated within the repertoire at all time points. Controls showed broader CDR3 length ranges than did the HIV repertoires.

Per donor, at least one pre-ART and at least two post-ART PBMC samples were obtained. The TCR was taken from a man between 18 and 29 years old with HIV. This chain uses TRBV29-1 with TRBJ1-5; D is undetermined. The starting material was unsorted PBMCs, obtained 0.8 years before starting antiretroviral therapy. This CDR3 reads CSVAPRSNQPQHF. The CDR3, as DNA: TGCAGCGTTGCCCCAAGAAGCAATCAGCCCCAGCATTTT. The variable domain in full, completed from reference TRBV29-1 and TRBJ1-5, reads SAVISQKPSRDICQRGTSLTIQCQVDSQVTMMFWYRQQPGQSLTLIATANQGSEATYESGFVIDKFPISRPNLTFSTLTVSNMSPEDSSIYLCSVAPRSNQPQHFGDGTRLSIL.